Listed here are 30 T cell receptor beta chains from one sample, sequenced in a study of T cell changes during pregnancy in multiple sclerosis (dated by TCRdb to the late 2010s). Receptors were amplified or captured by the immunoSEQ multiplex PCR assay. Held by TCRdb, this immuneACCESS table contains in-frame sequences only and omits some clones. Under half of the omission traces to an unresolved V gene where checked; the cause of the rest is unknown. In this sample the table shows 30,000 to 35,000 clones, 90% of which occur a single time. The top ten clonotypes cover roughly 10% of the sample. Sample: CD8+ T cells from peripheral blood mononuclear cells, taken before pregnancy. All receptors derive from a female donor with multiple sclerosis, enrolled in a pregnancy study.

This chain connects TRBV27 to TRBJ2-1; D might be TRBD2 (5 bases). The CDR3 runs to 11 residues. The germline V gene encodes CDR1 MNHEY and CDR2 SMNVEV (reference sequence). Trimming left V 4 bases short and J 8 bases short, with 6 bases between. CDR3: CASSWRYEQFF. For the CDR3, the DNA is TGTGCCAGCAGTTGGAGGTATGAGCAGTTCTTC.

V usage is TRBV5-4 and J usage is TRBJ2-7, with TRBD2 as a possible D gene (5 bases). Germline V gene sequence: CDR1 SGHNT, CDR2 YYREEE (reference sequence). The CDR3 loop spans 13 amino acids. V was trimmed by 5 bases and J by 5 bases, leaving 14 bases between them. In DNA form, the CDR3 reads TGTGCCAGCAGGTTCGGGGTCGGGGACGAGCAGTACTTC. The encoded protein is CASRFGVGDEQYF. The full variable domain, completed using reference TRBV5-4 and TRBJ2-7, is ETGVTQSPTHLIKTRGQQVTLRCSSQSGHNTVSWYQQALGQGPQFIFQYYREEENGRGNFPPRFSGLQFPNYSSELNVNALELDDSALYLCASRFGVGDEQYFGPGTRLTVT.

The genes are TRBV5-1 and TRBJ2-1; 9 bases fit TRBD1. V was pared by 4 bases and J by 7 bases, with 9 bases of the junction left unmatched. This CDR3 is 15 amino acids long. Germline V gene sequence: CDR1 SGHRS, CDR2 YFSETQ. The CDR3 bases are TGCGCCAGCAGCACTAGGACAGGGGATTCAAATGAGCAGTTCTTC. It yields the protein CASSTRTGDSNEQFF.

The chain joins TRBV30 to TRBJ2-3; no firm D call. Trimming removed 6 bases from V and 3 bases from J, with 10 bases in between. CDR1 and CDR2 (germline): GTSNPN, SVGIG (reference sequence). The CDR3 contains 12 residues. The CDR3 DNA follows: TGTGCCTGTTCCCGAGGAACAGATACGCAGTATTTT. This encodes CACSRGTDTQYF.

The chain combines TRBV7-2 with TRBJ1-2; 11 positions match TRBD1. CDR3 length: 14 residues. Unmatched junction bases numbered 5, after V lost 4 bases and J lost 7 bases. Germline CDR1 and CDR2: SGHTA and FQGNSA. As DNA, the CDR3 is TGTGCCAGCAGCTACGGACAGGGGGCCACTGGCTACACCTTC. Translated: CASSYGQGATGYTF.

The genes are TRBV7-2 and TRBJ2-7; no definite D call. The CDR3 totals 13 residues. Germline V gene lookup returns CDR1 SGHTA and CDR2 FQGNSA. The ends were cut back, 3 bases at V and 2 bases at J, with 8 bases in the middle. CDR3 nucleotides: TGTGCCAGCAGCTTTCCTGGCCCCTACGAGCAGTACTTC. This codes for CASSFPGPYEQYF.

The gene calls are TRBV5-6 and TRBJ2-1; perhaps TRBD1 as D (5 bases). Trimming pared 6 bases from V and 3 bases from J, leaving 22 bases between. Germline loops: CDR1 SGHDT, CDR2 YYEEEE. The CDR3 is 17 residues long. The CDR3 here is CASTIKPGHPNYNEQFF. The CDR3 DNA reads TGTGCCAGCACCATAAAGCCCGGACACCCGAACTACAATGAGCAGTTCTTC.

The chain combines TRBV6-5 with TRBJ1-6; 9 bases map to TRBD1. The length of the CDR3 is 15 residues. Losses at the gene ends were 6 bases for V and 10 bases for J; bases not matched to a gene: 10. CDR1 and CDR2 (germline): MNHEY, SVGAGI. The CDR3 coding sequence is TGTGCCAGCAGCGGAACAGGGGGCAAAGGATCACCCCTCCACTTT. Encoded protein: CASSGTGGKGSPLHF.

This chain's CDR3 is CASIRTDTEAFF. The CDR3 region has the DNA TGTGCCAGCATCAGGACAGACACTGAAGCTTTCTTT. This chain joins TRBV2 and TRBJ1-1, with a tentative D call TRBD1 (6 bases). Germline CDR1 and CDR2: SNHLY and FYNNEI. Between the trimmed V and J ends, which lost 7 bases and 3 bases, there was a span of 9 bases. The CDR3 spans 12 residues.

This chain joins TRBV27 and TRBJ1-2; D possibly corresponds to TRBD1 (5 bases). The CDR3 length is 15 residues. Germline V CDR1 and CDR2: MNHEY, SMNVEV (reference sequence). V lost 0 bases to trimming and J lost 4 bases, with 12 bases between them. The CDR3 is CASSLSSGGGYGYTF. CDR3 bases: TGTGCCAGCAGTTTATCTTCCGGGGGAGGCTATGGCTACACCTTC.

The chain employs TRBV7-9 and TRBJ2-1; 10 bases map to TRBD1. J lost 1 base, V lost 5 bases, and 2 bases had no gene match. The CDR3 runs 15 residues. Germline-derived CDR1 and CDR2 are SEHNR and FQNEAQ (reference sequence). In nucleotides, the CDR3 is TGTGCCAGCAGCCCGGACAGGGGGTCCTACAATGAGCAGTTCTTC. Its translation is CASSPDRGSYNEQFF.

The V call is TRBV13, the J call TRBJ2-7; 11 bases are shared with TRBD1. CDR1 and CDR2 (germline): PRHDT, FYEKMQ (reference sequence). V shed 4 bases, J shed 3 bases, and the junction held 5 bases outside the gene matches. The CDR3 is made up of 15 amino acids. CDR3 sequence (DNA): TGTGCCAGCAGCTCCCGGGACAGGGGGGTCTACGAGCAGTACTTC. Residues: CASSSRDRGVYEQYF.

As DNA, the CDR3 is TGTGCCAGCAGCCAATTGACAGGGGGTCTTGGCGAGACCCAGTACTTC. The encoded protein is CASSQLTGGLGETQYF. The chain carries TRBV4-2 and TRBJ2-5; TRBD1 matches 9 bases. This CDR3 is 16 amino acids long. From germline, CDR1 is LGHNA and CDR2 YNFKEQ. Losses at the gene ends were 2 bases for V and 5 bases for J; bases not matched to a gene: 9.

This clone occurred once. The V and J genes are TRBV6-4 and TRBJ2-3, with 14 positions matching TRBD2. The germline V gene has CDR1 MRHNA and CDR2 SNTAGT. The CDR3 has 16 amino acids. Trimming cost V 5 bases and J 1 base; bases outside gene matches: 2. CDR3: CASSTTSGRGTDTQYF. The CDR3 region has the DNA TGTGCCAGCAGTACGACTAGCGGGAGGGGCACAGATACGCAGTATTTT.

This chain links TRBV4-2 with TRBJ2-1, with 7 bases that match TRBD2. V gave up 0 bases and J gave up 8 bases; unmatched junction bases: 10. The CDR3 totals 16 residues. Germline V CDR1 and CDR2: LGHNA, YNFKEQ. CDR3 in DNA: TGTGCCAGCAGCCAAGAAACCAGCGGGGTAGTGGATGAGCAGTTCTTC. Translation: CASSQETSGVVDEQFF.

This chain connects TRBV14 to TRBJ2-1; unclear D gene. V dropped 5 bases and J dropped 7 bases, with 21 bases sitting between them. The CDR3 is made up of 16 amino acids. The V gene's germline CDR1 is SGHDN and CDR2 FVKESK. The CDR3 here is CASSFLTVRVINEQFF. The DNA for the CDR3 is TGTGCCAGCAGCTTCCTTACAGTTCGTGTCATTAATGAGCAGTTCTTC.

The rearrangement joins TRBV15 to TRBJ1-2; D is ambiguous. Trimming stripped 4 bases from V and 8 bases from J, with 20 bases between. Germline V gene lookup returns CDR1 LNHNV and CDR2 YYDKDF (reference sequence). This CDR3 spans 15 amino acids. In DNA, the CDR3 is TGTGCCACCAGCACCCTTTACTTAGAAGAGTTCGGCTACACCTTC. It yields the protein CATSTLYLEEFGYTF.

The rearrangement uses TRBV6-5 and TRBJ1-2; the D gene is possibly TRBD1 (6 bases). Germline CDR1 is MNHEY and CDR2 is SVGAGI. Trimming shortened V by 0 bases and J by 5 bases, and 10 bases separated the two germline ends. CDR3 length: 14 amino acids. The CDR3 is CASSYSIRGYGYTF. The CDR3 nucleotides read TGTGCCAGCAGTTACTCCATCAGGGGTTATGGCTACACCTTC.

This chain uses TRBV7-9 with TRBJ2-5; D is perhaps TRBD1 (7 bases). V was clipped by 0 bases and J by 1 base, with 9 bases between them. The CDR3 is 15 amino acids. CDR1 is SEHNR, CDR2 FQNEAQ, per germline (reference sequence). The CDR3 here is CASSLAEGAQETQYF. CDR3 nucleotides: TGTGCCAGCAGCTTAGCGGAGGGGGCCCAAGAGACCCAGTACTTC.

V is TRBV2 and J is TRBJ2-2, with 10 nucleotides matching TRBD1. The V gene's germline CDR1 is SNHLY and CDR2 FYNNEI. The CDR3 extends over 17 amino acids. The V gene end was trimmed by 9 bases and the J gene end by 1 base; junction bases not matched to a gene: 11. CDR3 DNA sequence: TGTGCCAGGAACCGGGACAGGGGTTGGGGGAACACCGGGGAGCTGTTTTTT. Its translation: CARNRDRGWGNTGELFF.

V gene TRBV6-1 combines with J gene TRBJ2-5; 11 nucleotides line up with TRBD2. With V trimmed by 3 bases and J by 2 bases, 2 bases remained unmatched. The CDR3 loop spans 15 amino acids. Germline values: CDR1 MNHNS, CDR2 SASEGT. For the CDR3, the DNA is TGTGCCAGCAGTGATTTAGCGGGGGGGCAAGAGACCCAGTACTTC. As protein: CASSDLAGGQETQYF.

The CDR3 spells CASTRTGVKETQYF. CDR3 nucleotide sequence: TGTGCCAGCACTAGGACAGGGGTAAAGGAGACCCAGTACTTC. The chain has TRBV13 and TRBJ2-5, with 9 bases fitting TRBD1. J was trimmed by 5 bases and V by 7 bases; bases with no gene match: 8. CDR1 and CDR2 (germline): PRHDT, FYEKMQ (reference sequence). The CDR3 is 14 amino acids.

The V call is TRBV7-8, the J call TRBJ2-7, with D possibly matching TRBD1 (6 bases). Deletions cut 1 base from V and 2 bases from J, with 12 bases between. CDR3 size: 15 residues. Germline-derived CDR1 and CDR2 are SGHVS and FQNEAQ. The DNA for the CDR3 is TGTGCCAGCAGCTTAGGGCAGGGGTCCACCTACGAGCAGTACTTC. Its protein is CASSLGQGSTYEQYF.

DNA for the CDR3: TGTGCCAGCAGTTCAGTCCGCTTAGCGGGGGGCCTCTACGAGCAGTACTTC. Its translation is CASSSVRLAGGLYEQYF. This chain connects TRBV27 to TRBJ2-7; 10 nucleotides match TRBD2. The germline CDR1 and CDR2 sequences are MNHEY and SMNVEV (reference sequence). J was trimmed by 3 bases and V by 4 bases; bases with no gene match: 12. This CDR3 contains 17 residues.

This clone has just one count. The gene calls are TRBV9 and TRBJ2-1; 10 bases are shared with TRBD2. J lost 8 bases, V lost 0 bases, and 8 bases had no gene match. Germline loops: CDR1 SGDLS, CDR2 YYNGEE. CDR3 size: 16 residues. CDR3 protein: CASSVVEAGGLHEQFF. CDR3 nucleotide sequence: TGTGCCAGCAGCGTAGTGGAAGCGGGAGGGCTCCATGAGCAGTTCTTC.

The CDR3 is CASNPSGIYNEQFF. The CDR3 nucleotides read TGTGCCAGTAACCCTAGCGGGATATACAATGAGCAGTTCTTC. This rearrangement joins TRBV19 to TRBJ2-1; 9 bases fit TRBD2. The trim removed 7 bases at V and 4 bases at J, leaving 5 bases unmatched. Germline-derived CDR1 and CDR2 are LNHDA and SQIVND (reference sequence). This CDR3 has 14 residues.

The chain recombines TRBV6-6 with TRBJ1-4; D uncertain. Germline CDR1 reads MNHNY; CDR2 reads SVGAGI (reference sequence). With 6 bases removed from V and 5 bases from J, the gap between germline ends came to 19 bases. This CDR3 has 16 residues. CDR3 amino acids: CASSQMLGSLNEKLFF. DNA for the CDR3: TGTGCCAGCAGCCAAATGCTAGGCAGCTTAAATGAAAAACTGTTTTTT.

The chain employs TRBV7-6 and TRBJ2-5; D perhaps matches TRBD1 (7 bases). Per germline, CDR1 SGHVS and CDR2 FNYEAQ. The ends were cut back, 4 bases at V and 5 bases at J, with 14 bases in the middle. The CDR3 loop spans 14 amino acids. This CDR3 is CASSSWTGGETQYF. CDR3 DNA sequence: TGTGCCAGCAGCTCCTGGACAGGAGGGGAGACCCAGTACTTC.

The chain employs TRBV10-3 and TRBJ2-3; 12 bases fit TRBD2. The J segment lost 4 bases and the V segment lost 8 bases, leaving 13 bases of the junction unmatched. Germline V CDR1 and CDR2: ENHRY, SYGVKD. The CDR3 length is 17 residues. The CDR3 DNA sequence: TGTGCCATCGGGAGACCGAGGACTAGCGGGGCCGCAGATACGCAGTATTTT. Amino acid sequence: CAIGRPRTSGAADTQYF.

The chain has TRBV6-4 and TRBJ1-2, with 9 nucleotides matching TRBD1. Unmatched junction bases numbered 2, after V lost 3 bases and J lost 0 bases. This CDR3 is built from 15 residues. The V gene's germline CDR1 is MRHNA and CDR2 SNTAGT. CDR3 in amino acids: CASSEGQGTNYGYTF. CDR3 in DNA: TGTGCCAGCAGTGAGGGACAGGGTACTAACTATGGCTACACCTTC.